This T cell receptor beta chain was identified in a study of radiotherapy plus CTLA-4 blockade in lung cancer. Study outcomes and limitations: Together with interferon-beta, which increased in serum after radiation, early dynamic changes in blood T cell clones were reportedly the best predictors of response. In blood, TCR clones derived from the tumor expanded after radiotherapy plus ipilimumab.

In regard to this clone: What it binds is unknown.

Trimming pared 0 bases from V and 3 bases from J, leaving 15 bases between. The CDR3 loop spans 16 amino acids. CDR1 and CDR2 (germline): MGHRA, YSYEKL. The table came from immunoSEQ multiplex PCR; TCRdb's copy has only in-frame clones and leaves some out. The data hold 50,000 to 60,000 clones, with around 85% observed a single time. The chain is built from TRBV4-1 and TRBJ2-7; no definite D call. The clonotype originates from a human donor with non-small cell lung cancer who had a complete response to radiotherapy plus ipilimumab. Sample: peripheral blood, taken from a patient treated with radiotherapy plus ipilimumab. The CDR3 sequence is CASSQELGFGDYEQYV. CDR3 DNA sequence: TGCGCCAGCAGCCAAGAGCTAGGTTTTGGAGACTACGAGCAGTACGTC.